Listed below are T cell receptor beta chains from one sample, sequenced in a study of beta chain features in type 1 diabetes. TCRdb's copy holds only in-frame clones and misses some; the assay was immunoSEQ multiplex PCR. The sample records approximately 470,000 clones, about 30% being singletons. Sequenced sample: naive CD4+ T cells from blood. The receptors here all came from a man between 18 and 29 years old in good health. The CDR3 runs from the conserved cysteine through the conserved F or W. D genes are given only for firm matches. For some rows the clone size is stated as once, few or many, or as a class when expanded; others skip it.

CDR3 protein	CDR3 DNA	V gene	J gene	D gene	clone size
CASSQVPDRNEKLFF	TGTGCCAGCAGCCAAGTCCCGGACAGGAACGAAAAACTGTTTTTT	TRBV14	TRBJ1-4	TRBD1	few
CASSPQGYSYEQYF	TGTGCCAGCAGCCCGCAGGGGTACTCCTACGAGCAGTACTTC	TRBV7-9	TRBJ2-7	.	.
CSVEGGLGDGYTF	TGCAGCGTTGAAGGGGGGCTAGGGGATGGCTACACCTTC	TRBV29-1	TRBJ1-2	.	.
CATWTGGADNEQFF	TGTGCCACCTGGACAGGGGGCGCGGACAATGAGCAGTTCTTC	TRBV6-1	TRBJ2-1	TRBD1	few
CAQGGYSYNEQFF	TGTGCCCAGGGGGGATACTCCTACAATGAGCAGTTCTTC	TRBV2	TRBJ2-1	.	few
CAISAREGYNEQFF	TGTGCCATCAGTGCCAGAGAGGGCTACAATGAGCAGTTCTTC	TRBV10-3	TRBJ2-1	.	.
CSESGRGNTEAFF	TGCAGTGAAAGTGGCAGGGGGAACACTGAAGCTTTCTTT	TRBV29-1	TRBJ1-1	.	.
CAWNRSPREDTQYF	TGTGCCTGGAACCGATCCCCTAGGGAAGATACGCAGTATTTT	TRBV30	TRBJ2-3	.	.
CASSQLRLGEGTDTQYF	TGTGCCAGCAGCCAACTTCGACTCGGTGAGGGCACAGATACGCAGTATTTT	TRBV14	TRBJ2-3	.	.
CASSFVGSADTQYF	TGTGCCAGCAGCTTCGTAGGGAGCGCAGATACGCAGTATTTT	TRBV11-2	TRBJ2-3	.	.
CASSEGSRELFF	TGTGCCAGCAGTGAAGGATCCCGGGAGCTGTTTTTT	TRBV25-1	TRBJ2-2	.	.
CSVVPLTGTRNEQFF	TGCAGCGTTGTCCCCCTTACCGGGACTCGCAATGAGCAGTTCTTC	TRBV29-1	TRBJ2-1	.	.
CAWSTGGNTIYF	TGTGCCTGGAGTACAGGAGGAAACACCATATATTTT	TRBV30	TRBJ1-3	.	.
CASSDAGAPNTGELFF	TGTGCCAGCAGTGACGCGGGAGCCCCGAACACCGGGGAGCTGTTTTTT	TRBV25-1	TRBJ2-2	TRBD2	few
CASSPGQAEAFF	TGTGCCAGCTCACCAGGACAGGCGGAAGCTTTCTTT	TRBV18	TRBJ1-1	TRBD1	.
CASSVVGDGNTIYF	TGTGCCAGCAGCGTAGTCGGGGACGGAAACACCATATATTTT	TRBV9	TRBJ1-3	.	.
CASSLGDISYEQYF	TGTGCCAGCAGCTTGGGGGACATTTCCTACGAGCAGTACTTC	TRBV7-2	TRBJ2-7	.	few
CSVELPRLYEQYF	TGCAGCGTCGAACTACCAAGACTCTACGAGCAGTACTTC	TRBV29-1	TRBJ2-7	.	few
CASSLGLPNTDTQYF	TGTGCCAGCAGCTTGGGACTACCGAACACAGATACGCAGTATTTT	TRBV7-2	TRBJ2-3	TRBD2	.
CASSELGDQPQHF	TGTGCCAGCAGTGAATTGGGGGATCAGCCCCAGCATTTT	TRBV2	TRBJ1-5	.	few
CASSLYETQYF	TGCGCCAGCAGCTTGTATGAGACCCAGTACTTC	TRBV5-1	TRBJ2-5	.	.
CASSLDSGGELFF	TGTGCCAGCAGCTTAGATTCCGGCGGGGAGCTGTTTTTT	TRBV7-7	TRBJ2-2	.	few
CASSFVMQNEKLFF	TGTGCCAGCAGCTTCGTGATGCAAAATGAAAAACTGTTTTTT	TRBV7-9	TRBJ1-4	.	.
CASGISGRVYEQYF	TGTGCCAGCGGAATTAGCGGGAGGGTCTACGAGCAGTACTTC	TRBV6-6	TRBJ2-7	TRBD2	.
CASSQVGLPRREGLNEQFF	TGTGCCAGCAGCCAAGTCGGCCTCCCCCGGCGGGAGGGCCTCAATGAGCAGTTCTTC	TRBV4-2	TRBJ2-1	TRBD2	.
CASSLVSRPTDTQYF	TGTGCCAGCAGCTTGGTCAGCCGGCCCACAGATACGCAGTATTTT	TRBV5-6	TRBJ2-3	.	few
CASSVAVSTDTQYF	TGTGCCAGCAGCGTAGCGGTGAGCACAGATACGCAGTATTTT	TRBV9	TRBJ2-3	.	.
CAWGATLAKNIQYF	TGTGCCTGGGGGGCGACATTAGCCAAAAACATTCAGTACTTC	TRBV30	TRBJ2-4	.	few
CSAWTGRGDGYTF	TGCAGCGCTTGGACAGGGAGAGGGGATGGCTACACCTTC	TRBV29-1	TRBJ1-2	TRBD1	.
CASSMGLASGTQYF	TGCGCCAGCAGCATGGGACTAGCCTCAGGGACCCAGTACTTC	TRBV5-1	TRBJ2-5	TRBD2	few
CASTRPGQGYNEQFF	TGTGCCAGCACCCGACCGGGACAGGGGTACAATGAGCAGTTCTTC	TRBV28	TRBJ2-1	TRBD1	.
CASSTENEQFF	TGTGCCAGCAGCACCGAGAATGAGCAGTTCTTC	TRBV7-6	TRBJ2-1	.	few
CASSDGYRETQYF	TGTGCCAGCAGTGACGGGTATCGGGAGACCCAGTACTTC	TRBV2	TRBJ2-5	.	few
CAIRGLAGGPRDEQFF	TGTGCCATCAGGGGACTAGCGGGAGGGCCCCGGGATGAGCAGTTCTTC	TRBV10-3	TRBJ2-1	TRBD2	.
CASSLDGGADIQYF	TGCGCCAGCAGCTTGGACGGGGGCGCGGACATTCAGTACTTC	TRBV5-1	TRBJ2-4	.	.
CASSPRTESYNEQFF	TGTGCCAGCAGCCCTAGGACAGAAAGCTACAATGAGCAGTTCTTC	TRBV7-9	TRBJ2-1	.	.
CASSLGGLSYEQYF	TGTGCCAGCAGCTTAGGGGGCCTTTCCTACGAGCAGTACTTC	TRBV7-2	TRBJ2-7	.	few
CASSGTSGSSYEQYF	TGTGCCAGCAGTGGGACTAGCGGGAGTTCTTACGAGCAGTACTTC	TRBV2	TRBJ2-7	TRBD2	few
CASSLVPAYYEQYF	TGTGCCAGCAGCTTAGTTCCCGCCTATTACGAGCAGTACTTC	TRBV7-9	TRBJ2-7	.	few
CASSVGQFSNQPQHF	TGTGCCAGCAGTGTAGGGCAGTTTAGCAATCAGCCCCAGCATTTT	TRBV6-1	TRBJ1-5	.	.
CASSSRTSGSLLTDTQYF	TGTGCCAGCAGCTCGAGGACTAGCGGGAGCCTTCTCACAGATACGCAGTATTTT	TRBV7-8	TRBJ2-3	TRBD2	.
CASSSLRGTQYF	TGTGCCAGCAGCTCCCTCCGGGGTACGCAGTATTTT	TRBV9	TRBJ2-3	.	few
CASSLGNQETQYF	TGCGCCAGCAGCTTAGGCAACCAAGAGACCCAGTACTTC	TRBV5-1	TRBJ2-5	.	.
CASSLSTFRETQYF	TGTGCCAGCAGCCTCTCGACCTTCCGAGAGACCCAGTACTTC	TRBV4-2	TRBJ2-5	.	few